The 9 T cell receptor beta chains in this list originate from one sample, sequenced in a study of beta chain features in type 1 diabetes. General study results and limits: In every one of the four CD4+ subsets, TCRB CDR3s were moderately but significantly shorter in Type 1 diabetes patients.

These receptors' antigens are unknown. The sequenced template was cDNA made from the entire isolated RNA. Only in-frame clones appear in the TCRdb table, and some are missing; sequencing was by immunoSEQ multiplex PCR. Of a few hundred thousand clones in the sample, roughly 22% were seen once. Sequenced sample: naive CD4+ T cells from blood. The receptors originated from a woman in her thirties or forties with type 1 diabetes.

This clone turned up a few times. The rearrangement joins TRBV29-1 to TRBJ2-4; TRBD2 might be the D (6 bases). The CDR3 has 13 amino acids. Trimming removed 3 bases at V and 7 bases at J, with 13 bases between. CDR1 is SQVTM, CDR2 ANQGSEA, per germline. CDR3 bases: TGCAGCGTTGAGGGGGGAACGGGGAACATTCAGTACTTC. Protein sequence: CSVEGGTGNIQYF.

The sample holds a few counts of this clone. The V call is TRBV30, the J call TRBJ2-5; TRBD1 matches at 10 bases. The CDR3 sequence is 15 residues long. Germline V CDR1 and CDR2: GTSNPN, SVGIG (reference sequence). The V gene end was trimmed by 3 bases and the J gene end by 5 bases; junction bases not matched to a gene: 9. CDR3 in DNA: TGTGCCTGGAGGGACCGGGACAGGGGATCCGAGACCCAGTACTTC. Translated, it gives CAWRDRDRGSETQYF.

This clone showed up just a few times. The CDR3 reads CASSSQQELEQYF. Here the CDR3 DNA reads TGCGCCAGCAGCTCGCAACAGGAACTCGAGCAGTACTTC. The chain couples TRBV5-1 to TRBJ2-7, with D possibly TRBD1 on 5 matching bases. Germline V lookup: CDR1 SGHRS, CDR2 YFSETQ. The CDR3 is made up of 13 amino acids. V gave up 3 bases and J gave up 6 bases, with 13 bases separating them.

This clone was picked up a small number of times. This rearrangement joins TRBV5-4 to TRBJ2-5, with a possible D match to TRBD1 (8 bases). Trimming took off 9 bases at V and 5 bases at J, with 23 bases between the two ends. Germline V lookup: CDR1 SGHNT, CDR2 YYREEE (reference sequence). The CDR3 has 15 amino acids. Written as DNA, the CDR3 is TGTGCCACCCATCCGGGGGGCAGGGGGCTGGAGACCCAGTACTTC. This sequence encodes CATHPGGRGLETQYF.

This clone was observed a handful of times. V gene TRBV18 combines with J gene TRBJ1-1; 7 nucleotides align to TRBD1. The ends lost 1 base at V and 3 bases at J; junction bases unmatched: 11. CDR3 size: 17 residues. Germline CDR1 reads KGHSH; CDR2 reads LQKENI. In DNA, the CDR3 is TGTGCCAGCTCACCACGGGAAGGCCGACAGGGAGACACTGAAGCTTTCTTT. Protein sequence: CASSPREGRQGDTEAFF. Together with reference TRBV18 and TRBJ1-1, the CDR3 gives the full variable domain: NAGVMQNPRHLVRRRGQEARLRCSPMKGHSHVYWYRQLPEEGLKFMVYLQKENIIDESGMPKERFSAEFPKEGPSILRIQQVVRGDSAAYFCASSPREGRQGDTEAFFGQGTRLTVV.

This clone was seen a handful of times. The chain uses TRBV29-1 and TRBJ1-1, with 7 bases fitting TRBD1. This CDR3 comprises 13 residues. Germline CDR1 and CDR2: SQVTM and ANQGSEA. The trim removed 6 bases at V and 0 bases at J, leaving 4 bases unmatched. The CDR3 here is CSVNRGLNTEAFF. DNA of the CDR3: TGCAGCGTGAACAGGGGACTGAACACTGAAGCTTTCTTT.

In its sample, this clone was seen a few times. The V and J genes are TRBV7-2 and TRBJ2-7, with D maybe TRBD1 (6 bases). The CDR3 sequence is 14 residues long. Trimming took off 1 base at V and 2 bases at J, with 9 bases between the two ends. In germline, CDR1 is SGHTA, CDR2 FQGNSA. In DNA, the CDR3 is TGTGCCAGCAGCTTAGAAGGGGGACCCTACGAGCAGTACTTC. This gives the protein CASSLEGGPYEQYF. Together with reference TRBV7-2 and TRBJ2-7, the CDR3 gives the full variable domain: GAGVSQSPSNKVTEKGKDVELRCDPISGHTALYWYRQSLGQGLEFLIYFQGNSAPDKSGLPSDRFSAERTGGSVSTLTIQRTQQEDSAVYLCASSLEGGPYEQYFGPGTRLTVT.

The rearrangement links TRBV7-9 to TRBJ2-5; unclear D gene. Trimming took off 2 bases at V and 4 bases at J, with 8 bases between the two ends. Germline CDR1 is SEHNR and CDR2 is FQNEAQ (reference sequence). This CDR3 is 13 amino acids long. CDR3 residues: CASSLRLLETQYF. The CDR3 DNA is TGTGCCAGCAGCTTAAGACTGCTAGAGACCCAGTACTTC.

This clone was seen only a few times. CDR3 nucleotides: TGTGCCAGCAGCCAACCGGGACAGGGTGGCTATGGCTACACCTTC. Translating it yields CASSQPGQGGYGYTF. This chain uses TRBV4-2 with TRBJ1-2; 9 bases match TRBD1. J was trimmed by 4 bases and V by 2 bases; bases with no gene match: 5. Germline lookup yields CDR1 LGHNA and CDR2 YNFKEQ. This CDR3 comprises 15 residues.